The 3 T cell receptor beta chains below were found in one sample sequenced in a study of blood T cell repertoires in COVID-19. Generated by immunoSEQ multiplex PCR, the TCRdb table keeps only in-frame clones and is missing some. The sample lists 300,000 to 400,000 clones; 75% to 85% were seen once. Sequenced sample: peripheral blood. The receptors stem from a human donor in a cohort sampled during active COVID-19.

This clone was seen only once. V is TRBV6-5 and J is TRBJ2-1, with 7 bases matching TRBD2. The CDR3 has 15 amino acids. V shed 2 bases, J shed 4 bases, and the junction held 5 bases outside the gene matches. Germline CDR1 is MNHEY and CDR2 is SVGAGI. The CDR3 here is CASSYLGLGYNEQFF. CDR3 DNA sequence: TGTGCCAGCAGTTACCTAGGACTAGGTTACAATGAGCAGTTCTTC.

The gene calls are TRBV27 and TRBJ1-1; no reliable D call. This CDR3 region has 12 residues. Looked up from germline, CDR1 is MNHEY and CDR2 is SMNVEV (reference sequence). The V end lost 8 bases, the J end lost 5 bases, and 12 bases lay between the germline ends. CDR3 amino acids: CASWGVPTEAFF. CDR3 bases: TGTGCCAGCTGGGGAGTTCCGACTGAAGCTTTCTTT.

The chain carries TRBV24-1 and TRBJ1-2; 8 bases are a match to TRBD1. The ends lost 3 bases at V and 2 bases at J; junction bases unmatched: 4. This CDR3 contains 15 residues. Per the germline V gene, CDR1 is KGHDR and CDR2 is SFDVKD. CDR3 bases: TGTGCCACCAGTGATGGGACAGGTATGAACTATGGCTACACCTTC. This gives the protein CATSDGTGMNYGYTF.